These 27 T cell receptor beta chains share one sample of origin, sequenced in a study of T cell responses to AZD1222 COVID-19 vaccine. Produced via immunoSEQ multiplex PCR; TCRdb's table is partial and in-frame only. The table lists 100,000 to 150,000 clones, around 90% of them singletons. The sample in question was peripheral blood, obtained on day 0 of MenACWY control vaccination. These receptors all stem from an adult in good health.

This clone was counted a single time. The V and J genes are TRBV28 and TRBJ1-2; D possibly corresponds to TRBD1 (5 bases). Trimming left V 3 bases short and J 4 bases short, with 9 bases between. Germline values: CDR1 MDHEN, CDR2 SYDVKM. This CDR3 region has 13 residues. Here the CDR3 DNA reads TGTGCCAGCAGTTTGGTGGGACGCTATGGCTACACCTTC. Amino acid sequence: CASSLVGRYGYTF.

The chain recombines TRBV9 with TRBJ2-6; D is ambiguous. This CDR3 has 14 residues. The V end lost 4 bases, the J end lost 1 base, and 6 bases lay between the germline ends. The germline V gene has CDR1 SGDLS and CDR2 YYNGEE. CDR3 DNA sequence: TGTGCCAGCAGCCCCGGATCTGGGGCCAACGTCCTGACTTTC. Its translation: CASSPGSGANVLTF.

The chain combines TRBV24-1 with TRBJ2-3; D ambiguous. This CDR3 region has 12 residues. Trimming took 6 bases from V and 8 from J, leaving 11 bases between them. The V gene's germline CDR1 is KGHDR and CDR2 SFDVKD. The CDR3 nucleotides read TGTGCCACCAGTACTAAGGTTACTACGCAGTATTTT. It specifies CATSTKVTTQYF.

The chain links TRBV18 to TRBJ1-6; no definite D call. Germline V CDR1 and CDR2: KGHSH, LQKENI. Trimming left V 3 bases short and J 8 bases short, with 11 bases between. The CDR3 covers 14 residues. This CDR3 is CASSPVQVDSPLHF. Written as DNA, the CDR3 is TGTGCCAGCTCACCGGTCCAGGTGGATTCACCCCTCCACTTT.

This chain connects TRBV5-6 to TRBJ2-7; D possibly corresponds to TRBD1 (6 bases). Trimming took 2 bases from V and 3 from J, leaving 12 bases between them. There are 14 residues in the CDR3. CDR1 is SGHDT and CDR2 is YYEEEE in the germline V gene. CDR3 amino acids: CASSFIQGVYEQYF. CDR3 nucleotide sequence: TGTGCCAGCAGCTTTATACAGGGAGTCTACGAGCAGTACTTC.

The chain uses TRBV2 and TRBJ1-3, with unresolved D. Germline V gene sequence: CDR1 SNHLY, CDR2 FYNNEI. Trimming shortened V by 9 bases and J by 1 base, and 7 bases separated the two germline ends. The CDR3 consists of 12 residues. CDR3 DNA: TGTGCCAGTTCGGCATCTGGAAACACCATATATTTT. Translated: CASSASGNTIYF.

J is TRBJ2-2 and V is TRBV5-1, with D perhaps TRBD2 (6 bases). The CDR3 is 16 residues long. The V end lost 0 bases, the J end lost 5 bases, and 14 bases lay between the germline ends. Germline values: CDR1 SGHRS, CDR2 YFSETQ. The chain's CDR3 is CASSLASAAGTGELFF. The CDR3 nucleotides are TGCGCCAGCAGCTTGGCTTCCGCTGCGGGAACCGGGGAGCTGTTTTTT.

The rearrangement joins TRBV19 to TRBJ2-2; TRBD1 might be the D (8 bases). Germline CDR1 reads LNHDA; CDR2 reads SQIVND (reference sequence). The V end lost 3 bases, the J end lost 4 bases, and 12 bases lay between the germline ends. The CDR3 extends over 15 amino acids. The CDR3: CASSITGGVTGELFF. For the CDR3, the DNA is TGTGCCAGTAGTATCACAGGGGGGGTCACCGGGGAGCTGTTTTTT.

This sequence joins TRBV5-1 and TRBJ2-5; a possible D gene is TRBD1 (5 bases). The CDR3 loop spans 13 amino acids. Deletions cut 0 bases from V and 5 bases from J, with 8 bases between. Germline V gene sequence: CDR1 SGHRS, CDR2 YFSETQ. DNA of the CDR3: TGCGCCAGCAGCTTGGGGGGCCTGGAGACCCAGTACTTC. This translates into CASSLGGLETQYF.

In this sample, this clone turned up once. The chain uses TRBV15 and TRBJ1-2; a weak D match, TRBD1 (6 bases). The CDR3 has 15 residues. Between the trimmed V and J ends, which lost 0 bases and 6 bases, there was a span of 14 bases. The germline gives CDR1 LNHNV, CDR2 YYDKDF (reference sequence). CDR3 protein: CATSRDETGSHGYTF. The CDR3 DNA reads TGTGCCACCAGCAGAGATGAGACAGGTTCGCATGGCTACACCTTC.

The chain employs TRBV7-9 and TRBJ1-4; D is unclear. Trimming took off 3 bases at V and 0 bases at J, with 11 bases between the two ends. The CDR3 runs to 16 residues. The V gene's germline CDR1 is SEHNR and CDR2 FQNEAQ (reference sequence). The CDR3 nucleotides read TGTGCCAGCAGCTTCGGCAAGCTTGCAACTAATGAAAAACTGTTTTTT. Translating it yields CASSFGKLATNEKLFF.

This clone appeared once. CDR3 sequence (DNA): TGTGCCAGTAGTCGCCTTACAGGGGCCGGTGAAAAACTGTTTTTT. Translation: CASSRLTGAGEKLFF. The rearrangement links TRBV19 to TRBJ1-4; 7 positions agree with TRBD1. After removal of 5 bases from V and 7 bases from J, the junction contained 10 bases not matched to a gene. CDR1 is LNHDA and CDR2 is SQIVND in the germline V gene (reference sequence). CDR3 length: 15 amino acids.

The chain's CDR3 is CASSLVQGGTEAFF. The CDR3 DNA sequence: TGTGCCAGCAGTTTGGTCCAGGGAGGCACTGAAGCTTTCTTT. V is TRBV27 and J is TRBJ1-1, with a tentative D call TRBD1 (5 bases). Trimming stripped 3 bases from V and 4 bases from J, with 12 bases between. The CDR3 sequence is 14 residues long. Germline CDR1 MNHEY, CDR2 SMNVEV (reference sequence).

The CDR3 reads CATGTGSWRSTGELFF. CDR3 nucleotides: TGTGCCACCGGGACAGGGTCTTGGAGGTCGACCGGGGAGCTGTTTTTT. The chain employs TRBV24-1 and TRBJ2-2; 9 nucleotides line up with TRBD1. Germline V gives CDR1 KGHDR, CDR2 SFDVKD. The ends lost 9 bases at V and 5 bases at J; junction bases unmatched: 12. The CDR3 extends over 16 amino acids.

The rearrangement joins TRBV3-1 (or the pseudogene TRBV3-2) to TRBJ2-7, with a possible D match to TRBD2 (6 bases). V lost 2 bases and J lost 0, with 17 bases in between. The CDR3 has 17 residues. Per the germline V gene, CDR1 is LGHDT and CDR2 is YNNKEL (reference sequence). DNA of the CDR3: TGTGCCAGCAGCCAACCCGGGACTCCTACAAACTCCTACGAGCAGTACTTC. This codes for CASSQPGTPTNSYEQYF.

This sequence joins TRBV3-1 (or the pseudogene TRBV3-2) and TRBJ2-2; the match to TRBD2 covers 12 bases. This CDR3 region has 18 residues. J lost 1 base, V lost 3 bases, and 6 bases had no gene match. CDR1 LGHDT and CDR2 YNNKEL come from the germline V gene (reference sequence). Here the CDR3 reads CASSQRLAGVLNTGELFF. The CDR3 DNA reads as TGTGCCAGCAGCCAGAGACTAGCGGGAGTCCTGAACACCGGGGAGCTGTTTTTT.

This clone appeared once. CDR3 sequence: CASSFWDTLFF. In DNA, the CDR3 is TGTGCCAGCAGCTTTTGGGACACCCTGTTTTTT. V gene TRBV7-9 combines with J gene TRBJ2-2, with D perhaps TRBD1 (6 bases). CDR3 length: 11 residues. Germline V gene lookup returns CDR1 SEHNR and CDR2 FQNEAQ (reference sequence). Trimming took off 3 bases at V and 14 bases at J, with 10 bases between the two ends.

This clone came up once. The CDR3 DNA sequence: TGTGCCAGCAGGGGACAGGTAATGAACACTGAAGCTTTCTTT. Its translation is CASRGQVMNTEAFF. The chain uses TRBV28 and TRBJ1-1; 8 nucleotides match TRBD1. This CDR3 has 14 amino acids. CDR1 and CDR2 from the germline V gene are MDHEN and SYDVKM. With V trimmed by 6 bases and J by 0 bases, 3 bases remained unmatched.

The chain recombines TRBV27 with TRBJ2-7; 9 bases fit TRBD1. The germline V gene encodes CDR1 MNHEY and CDR2 SMNVEV (reference sequence). After removal of 4 bases from V and 0 bases from J, the junction contained 4 bases not matched to a gene. The CDR3 is 15 residues long. CDR3 bases: TGTGCCAGCAGTTGGGGACAGGGAAGCTCCTACGAGCAGTACTTC. Amino acid sequence: CASSWGQGSSYEQYF.

The chain uses TRBV30 and TRBJ1-1; D is uncertain. There are 12 residues in the CDR3. Trimming took off 4 bases at V and 1 base at J, with 7 bases between the two ends. Germline CDR1 reads GTSNPN; CDR2 reads SVGIG (reference sequence). The CDR3 nucleotides read TGTGCCTGGATAGCGAAGAACACTGAAGCTTTCTTT. Protein: CAWIAKNTEAFF. The full variable domain, rest sourced from reference TRBV30 and TRBJ1-1, is SQTIHQWPATLVQPVGSPLSLECTVEGTSNPNLYWYRQAAGRGLQLLFYSVGIGQISSEVPQNLSASRPQDRQFILSSKKLLLSDSGFYLCAWIAKNTEAFFGQGTRLTVV.

This clone was seen once. The gene calls are TRBV7-2 and TRBJ2-3, with no clear D. Trimming stripped 1 base from V and 7 bases from J, with 6 bases between. The CDR3 spans 12 residues. In germline, CDR1 is SGHTA, CDR2 FQGNSA. CDR3 residues: CASSLDQNTQYF. The CDR3 bases are TGTGCCAGCAGCTTAGACCAAAATACGCAGTATTTT.

This clone was recorded once. The chain links TRBV4-1 to TRBJ2-2, with 7 bases lining up with TRBD2. V shed 0 bases, J shed 15 bases, and the junction held 13 bases outside the gene matches. Germline V CDR1 and CDR2: MGHRA, YSYEKL. The CDR3 has 15 amino acids. CDR3 in DNA: TGCGCCAGCAGCCAAGAGGCGGGAAGCGGGGAGAGGGTGTTTTTT. It codes for CASSQEAGSGERVFF.

J is TRBJ1-4 and V is TRBV30; D might be TRBD1 (5 bases). The CDR3 length is 15 residues. The V end was cut by 5 bases, the J end by 5 bases, with 18 bases between. Germline CDR1 and CDR2: GTSNPN and SVGIG (reference sequence). The chain's CDR3 is CAWRGEGYGNEKLFF. CDR3 nucleotides: TGTGCCTGGCGAGGGGAAGGTTATGGGAATGAAAAACTGTTTTTT.

The genes are TRBV28 and TRBJ1-5; D is perhaps TRBD1 (6 bases). Looked up from germline, CDR1 is MDHEN and CDR2 is SYDVKM. V was cut by 3 bases and J by 5 bases, with 20 bases left in between. CDR3 length: 17 amino acids. DNA of the CDR3: TGTGCCAGCAGTTTTCGGCAGGGGAGGACCACAGATCAGCCCCAGCATTTT. Protein sequence: CASSFRQGRTTDQPQHF.

The chain has TRBV5-8 and TRBJ2-2; the D gene is possibly TRBD2 (5 bases). Per germline, CDR1 SGHTS and CDR2 YDEGEE. V was clipped by 1 base and J by 1 base, with 14 bases between them. The CDR3 loop spans 17 amino acids. In nucleotides, the CDR3 is TGTGCCAGCAGCTTGTGGTTCGGGATCAGGAACACCGGGGAGCTGTTTTTT. It translates to CASSLWFGIRNTGELFF.

The chain employs TRBV15 and TRBJ2-5, with a tentative D call TRBD1 (6 bases). CDR3 length: 14 amino acids. The germline V and J ends were trimmed by 7 bases and 2 bases, with 14 bases remaining between them. Germline assignment: CDR1 LNHNV and CDR2 YYDKDF (reference sequence). The CDR3 nucleotides read TGTGCCACCAAATCACAGGGAGCTCAAGAGACCCAGTACTTC. Its protein is CATKSQGAQETQYF.

CDR3 sequence: CASSLGLRVSAYGYTF. Here the CDR3 DNA reads TGTGCCAGCAGCTTGGGGTTGAGGGTCTCCGCCTATGGCTACACCTTC. The J gene is TRBJ1-2, the V gene TRBV5-6; the D is unclear. There are 16 residues in the CDR3. V was shortened by 0 bases and J by 4 bases, with 16 bases between the two germline ends. Germline-derived CDR1 and CDR2 are SGHDT and YYEEEE.